The 6 T cell receptor beta chains in this list originate from one sample, sequenced in a study of T-cell memory formation after mild COVID-19. TCRdb re-called the 5' RACE reads through MiXCR, storing one row per CDR3 protein. The data show approximately 150,000 distinct CDR3 sequences, with more than 12% seen just once and 13% to 15% held by the top ten. Sequenced input: PBMCs or a T cell subset sorted from them (not recorded which). These receptors were taken from an adult woman who had mild COVID-19 (a few samples of this study predate the infection). Cell type and time point are not known.

This clonotype was seen only a few times. The chain employs TRBV11-2 and TRBJ2-3; D unresolved. Germline lookup yields CDR1 SGHAT and CDR2 FQNNGV. The CDR3 is 14 residues long. Trimming removed 2 bases from V and 1 base from J, with 7 bases in between. The DNA of the CDR3 is TGTGCCAGCAGCTTAACCCACGGCACAGATACGCAGTATTTT. Translating gives CASSLTHGTDTQYF.

This clonotype was observed a single time. The genes are TRBV5-5 and TRBJ1-4, with D uncertain. The CDR3 has 18 amino acids. Germline CDR1 is SGHKS and CDR2 is YYEKEE (reference sequence). V was clipped by 3 bases and J by 0 bases, with 18 bases between them. The CDR3 sequence is CASSSTRYSLATNEKLFF. The CDR3 DNA follows: TGTGCCAGCAGCTCGACCCGATACAGTCTTGCAACTAATGAAAAACTGTTTTTT.

The chain combines TRBV12-1 with TRBJ1-5; the tabulated D call, TRBD1, remains unverified against the DNA. TRBV12-1 is a pseudogene locus. This CDR3 is built from 18 residues. Written as DNA, the CDR3 is TGTGCCAGCAAAGATAACCGGCTGACAGGGCGTAGAAATCAGCCCCAGCATTTT. Protein: CASKDNRLTGRRNQPQHF.

The V gene is TRBV23-1, the J gene TRBJ2-5; possibly TRBD1 for D (6 bases). TRBV23-1 is sorted into the ORF group, with uncertain function. The CDR3 is 13 amino acids. Trimming stripped 5 bases from V and 5 bases from J, with 12 bases between. CDR3 sequence reads: CASSTADRETQYF. The CDR3 coding sequence is TGCGCCAGCAGTACTGCCGACAGGGAGACCCAGTACTTC.

The chain recombines TRBV7-9 with TRBJ2-3; D not resolved. The CDR3 loop spans 13 amino acids. V was shortened by 5 bases and J by 5 bases, with 11 bases between the two germline ends. CDR1 SEHNR and CDR2 FQNEAQ come from the germline V gene (reference sequence). The CDR3 DNA reads as TGTGCCAGCAGCCATCCATCTGGAGATACGCAGTATTTT. This translates into CASSHPSGDTQYF. Variable domain in full (rest from reference TRBV7-9 and TRBJ2-3): DTGVSQNPRHKITKRGQNVTFRCDPISEHNRLYWYRQTLGQGPEFLTYFQNEAQLEKSRLLSDRFSAERPKGSFSTLEIQRTEQGDSAMYLCASSHPSGDTQYFGPGTRLTVL.

This clonotype was detected only a few times. V and J are TRBV5-1 and TRBJ2-3; a possible D gene is TRBD1 (6 bases). The germline CDR1 and CDR2 sequences are SGHRS and YFSETQ. This CDR3 has 15 residues. V was pared by 4 bases and J by 3 bases, with 15 bases between. The CDR3 nucleotides are TGCGCCAGCAGCCTGGGACAAACCGGTACAGATACGCAGTATTTT. It yields the protein CASSLGQTGTDTQYF.